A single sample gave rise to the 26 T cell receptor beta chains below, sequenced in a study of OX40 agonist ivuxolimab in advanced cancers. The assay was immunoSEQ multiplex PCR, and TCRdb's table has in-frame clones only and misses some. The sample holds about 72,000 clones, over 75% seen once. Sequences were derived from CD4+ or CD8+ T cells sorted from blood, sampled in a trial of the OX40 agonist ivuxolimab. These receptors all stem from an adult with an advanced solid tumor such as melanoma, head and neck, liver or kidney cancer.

The CDR3 loop is CASSPLSGNTIYF. CDR3 DNA: TGTGCCAGCAGCCCCCTCTCTGGAAACACCATATATTTT. The chain joins TRBV11-2 to TRBJ1-3; no clear D gene. Germline V gene lookup returns CDR1 SGHAT and CDR2 FQNNGV. Trimming cost V 5 bases and J 0 bases, with 5 bases left between them. The CDR3 covers 13 residues.

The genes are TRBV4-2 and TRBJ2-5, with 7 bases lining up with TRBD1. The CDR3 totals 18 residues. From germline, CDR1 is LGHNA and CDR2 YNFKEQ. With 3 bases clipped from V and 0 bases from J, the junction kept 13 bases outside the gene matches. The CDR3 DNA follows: TGTGCCAGCAGCCAGAAAACGCAGGGGGTGGAGTACCAAGAGACCCAGTACTTC. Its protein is CASSQKTQGVEYQETQYF.

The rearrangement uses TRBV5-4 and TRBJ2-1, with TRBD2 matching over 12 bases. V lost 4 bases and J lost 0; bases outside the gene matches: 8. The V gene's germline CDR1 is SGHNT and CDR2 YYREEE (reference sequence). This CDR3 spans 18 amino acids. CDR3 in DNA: TGTGCCAGCAGCCTCGGGACTAGCGGGCCTAGCTCCTACAATGAGCAGTTCTTC. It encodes CASSLGTSGPSSYNEQFF.

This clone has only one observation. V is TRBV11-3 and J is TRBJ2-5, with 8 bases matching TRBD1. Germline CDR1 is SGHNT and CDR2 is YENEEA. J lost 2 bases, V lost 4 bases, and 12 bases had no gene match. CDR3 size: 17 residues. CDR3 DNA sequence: TGTGCCAGCAGCTCCCTCCGTTCGGGACAGGATCAAGAGACCCAGTACTTC. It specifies CASSSLRSGQDQETQYF.

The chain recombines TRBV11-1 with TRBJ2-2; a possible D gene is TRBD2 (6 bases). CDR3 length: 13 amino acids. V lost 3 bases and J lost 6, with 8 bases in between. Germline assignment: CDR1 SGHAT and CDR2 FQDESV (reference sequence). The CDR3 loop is CASSLREAGELFF. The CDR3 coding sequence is TGTGCCAGCAGCTTGAGGGAGGCCGGGGAGCTGTTTTTT.

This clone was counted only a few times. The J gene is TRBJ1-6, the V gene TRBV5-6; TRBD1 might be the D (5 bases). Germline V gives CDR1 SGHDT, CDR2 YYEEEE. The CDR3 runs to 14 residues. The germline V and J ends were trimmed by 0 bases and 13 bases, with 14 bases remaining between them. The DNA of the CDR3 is TGTGCCAGCAGCTTGGTTGCAGGGCAAGGTCCCCTCCACTTT. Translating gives CASSLVAGQGPLHF.

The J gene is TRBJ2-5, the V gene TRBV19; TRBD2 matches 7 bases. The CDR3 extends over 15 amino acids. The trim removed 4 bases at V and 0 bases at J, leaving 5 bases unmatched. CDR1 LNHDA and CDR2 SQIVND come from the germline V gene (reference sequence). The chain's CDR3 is CASSTGLTYQETQYF. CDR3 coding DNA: TGTGCCAGTAGTACGGGACTAACGTACCAAGAGACCCAGTACTTC.

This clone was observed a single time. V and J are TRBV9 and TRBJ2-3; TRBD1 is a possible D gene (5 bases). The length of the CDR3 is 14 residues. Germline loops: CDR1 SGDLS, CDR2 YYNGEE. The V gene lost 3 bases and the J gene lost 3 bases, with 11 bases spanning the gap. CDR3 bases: TGTGCCAGCAGCGGTGGCAGGGTGACAGATACGCAGTATTTT. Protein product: CASSGGRVTDTQYF.

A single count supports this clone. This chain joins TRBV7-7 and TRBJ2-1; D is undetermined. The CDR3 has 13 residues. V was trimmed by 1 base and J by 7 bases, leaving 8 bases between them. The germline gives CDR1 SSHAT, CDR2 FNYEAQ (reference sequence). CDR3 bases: TGTGCCAGCAGCTTAGACGCGACTAATGAGCAGTTCTTC. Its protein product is CASSLDATNEQFF.

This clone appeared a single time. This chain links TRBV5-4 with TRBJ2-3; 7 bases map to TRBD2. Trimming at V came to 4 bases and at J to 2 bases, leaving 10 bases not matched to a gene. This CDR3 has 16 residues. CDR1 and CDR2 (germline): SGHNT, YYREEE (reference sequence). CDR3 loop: CASSTAGEGATDTQYF. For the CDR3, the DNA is TGTGCCAGCAGCACGGCGGGGGAAGGTGCCACAGATACGCAGTATTTT. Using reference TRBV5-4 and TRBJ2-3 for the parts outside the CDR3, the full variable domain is ETGVTQSPTHLIKTRGQQVTLRCSSQSGHNTVSWYQQALGQGPQFIFQYYREEENGRGNFPPRFSGLQFPNYSSELNVNALELDDSALYLCASSTAGEGATDTQYFGPGTRLTVL.

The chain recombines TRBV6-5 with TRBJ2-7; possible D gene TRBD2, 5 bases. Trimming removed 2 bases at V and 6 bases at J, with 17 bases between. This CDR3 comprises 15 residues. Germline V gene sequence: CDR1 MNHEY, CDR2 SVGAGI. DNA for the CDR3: TGTGCCAGCAGTTACGGAATAGCGAAACCGACCGAGCAGTACTTC. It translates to CASSYGIAKPTEQYF.

The CDR3 region is CASSSVWGSTYEQYF. DNA for the CDR3: TGTGCCAGCAGCTCTGTCTGGGGCAGTACGTACGAGCAGTACTTC. V is TRBV2 and J is TRBJ2-7, with D maybe TRBD1 (5 bases). The V gene's germline CDR1 is SNHLY and CDR2 FYNNEI. This CDR3 has 15 amino acids. V shed 6 bases and J shed 4 bases, with 19 bases lying between them.

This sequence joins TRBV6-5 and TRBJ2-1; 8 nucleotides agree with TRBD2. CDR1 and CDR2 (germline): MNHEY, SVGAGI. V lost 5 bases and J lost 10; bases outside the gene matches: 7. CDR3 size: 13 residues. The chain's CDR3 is CASSIGLAAEQFF. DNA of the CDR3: TGTGCCAGCAGTATCGGACTAGCAGCCGAGCAGTTCTTC.

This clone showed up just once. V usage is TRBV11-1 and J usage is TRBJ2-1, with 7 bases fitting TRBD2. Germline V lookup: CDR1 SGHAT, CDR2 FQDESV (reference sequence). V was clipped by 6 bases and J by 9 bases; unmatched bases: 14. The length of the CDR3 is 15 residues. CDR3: CASSRAGVQRVEQFF. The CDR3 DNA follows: TGTGCCAGCAGTCGGGCGGGGGTTCAGAGGGTTGAGCAGTTCTTC.

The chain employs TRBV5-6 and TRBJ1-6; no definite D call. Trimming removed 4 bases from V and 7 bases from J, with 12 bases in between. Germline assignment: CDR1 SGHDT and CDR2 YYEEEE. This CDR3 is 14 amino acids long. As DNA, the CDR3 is TGTGCCAGCAGCGGAACGGGAAGGAATTCACCCCTCCACTTT. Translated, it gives CASSGTGRNSPLHF.

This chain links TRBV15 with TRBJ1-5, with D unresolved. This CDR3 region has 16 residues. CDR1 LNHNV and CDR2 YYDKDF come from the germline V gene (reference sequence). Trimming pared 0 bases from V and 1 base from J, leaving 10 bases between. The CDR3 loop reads CATSRDRNPSNQPQHF. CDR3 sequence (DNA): TGTGCCACCAGCAGAGATCGGAACCCCAGCAATCAGCCCCAGCATTTT.

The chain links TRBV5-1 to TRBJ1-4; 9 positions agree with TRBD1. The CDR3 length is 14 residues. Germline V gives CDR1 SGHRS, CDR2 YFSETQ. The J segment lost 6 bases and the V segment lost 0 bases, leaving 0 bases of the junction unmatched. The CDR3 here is CASSLGTGDEKLFF. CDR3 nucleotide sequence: TGCGCCAGCAGCTTGGGGACAGGGGATGAAAAACTGTTTTTT.

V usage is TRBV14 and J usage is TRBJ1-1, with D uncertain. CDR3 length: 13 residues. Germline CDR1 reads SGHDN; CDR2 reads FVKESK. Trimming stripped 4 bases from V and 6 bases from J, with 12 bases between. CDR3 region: CASSPRQASEAFF. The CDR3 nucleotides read TGTGCCAGCAGCCCCCGCCAGGCATCTGAAGCTTTCTTT.

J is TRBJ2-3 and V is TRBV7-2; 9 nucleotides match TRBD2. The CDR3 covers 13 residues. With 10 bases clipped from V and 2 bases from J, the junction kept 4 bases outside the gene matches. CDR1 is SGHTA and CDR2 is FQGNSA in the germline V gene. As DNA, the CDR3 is TGTGCCATTGGCGGGAGGGCCACAGATACGCAGTATTTT. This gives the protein CAIGGRATDTQYF. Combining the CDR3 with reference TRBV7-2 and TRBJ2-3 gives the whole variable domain GAGVSQSPSNKVTEKGKDVELRCDPISGHTALYWYRQSLGQGLEFLIYFQGNSAPDKSGLPSDRFSAERTGGSVSTLTIQRTQQEDSAVYLCAIGGRATDTQYFGPGTRLTVL.

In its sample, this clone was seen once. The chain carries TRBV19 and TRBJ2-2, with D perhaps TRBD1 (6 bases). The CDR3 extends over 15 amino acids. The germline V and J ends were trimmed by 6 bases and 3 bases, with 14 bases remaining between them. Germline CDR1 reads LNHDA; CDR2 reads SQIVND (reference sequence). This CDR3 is CASSTGTLDTGELFF. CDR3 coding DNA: TGTGCCAGTAGCACCGGGACACTTGACACCGGGGAGCTGTTTTTT.

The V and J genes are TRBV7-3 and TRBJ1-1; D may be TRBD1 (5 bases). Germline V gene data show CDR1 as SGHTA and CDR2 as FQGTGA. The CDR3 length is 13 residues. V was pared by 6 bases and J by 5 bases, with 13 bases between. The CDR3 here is CASRYDRWTEAFF. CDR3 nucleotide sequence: TGTGCCAGCAGATATGACAGATGGACTGAAGCTTTCTTT.

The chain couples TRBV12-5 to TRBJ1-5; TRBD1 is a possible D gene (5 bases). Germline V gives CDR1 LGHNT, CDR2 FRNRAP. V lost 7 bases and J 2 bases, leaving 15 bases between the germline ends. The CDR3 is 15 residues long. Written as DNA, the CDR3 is TGTGCTAGTGCCCCGGGGGTAATCGGCAATCAGCCCCAGCATTTT. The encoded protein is CASAPGVIGNQPQHF.

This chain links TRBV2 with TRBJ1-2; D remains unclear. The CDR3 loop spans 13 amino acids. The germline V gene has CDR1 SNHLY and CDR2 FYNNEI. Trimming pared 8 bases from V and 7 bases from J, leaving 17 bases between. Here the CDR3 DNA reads TGTGCCAGCGAAGGGATCGGTATTGGTGGCTACACCTTC. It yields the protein CASEGIGIGGYTF.

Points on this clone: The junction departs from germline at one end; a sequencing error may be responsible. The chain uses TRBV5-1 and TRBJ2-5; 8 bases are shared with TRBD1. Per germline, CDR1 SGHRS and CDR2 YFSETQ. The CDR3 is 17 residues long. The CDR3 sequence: CASSFQPSNLGQGGLDF. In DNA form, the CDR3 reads TGCGCCAGCAGCTTCCAACCATCAAACCTCGGACAGGGTGGTTTGGACTTC.

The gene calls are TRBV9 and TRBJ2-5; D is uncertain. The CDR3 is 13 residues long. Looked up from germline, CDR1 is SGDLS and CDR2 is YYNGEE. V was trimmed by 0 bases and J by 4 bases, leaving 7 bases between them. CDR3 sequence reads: CASSVGAGETQYF. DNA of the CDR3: TGTGCCAGCAGCGTAGGAGCCGGAGAGACCCAGTACTTC. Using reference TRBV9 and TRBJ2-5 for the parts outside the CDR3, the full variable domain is DSGVTQTPKHLITATGQRVTLRCSPRSGDLSVYWYQQSLDQGLQFLIQYYNGEERAKGNILERFSAQQFPDLHSELNLSSLELGDSALYFCASSVGAGETQYFGPGTRLLVL.

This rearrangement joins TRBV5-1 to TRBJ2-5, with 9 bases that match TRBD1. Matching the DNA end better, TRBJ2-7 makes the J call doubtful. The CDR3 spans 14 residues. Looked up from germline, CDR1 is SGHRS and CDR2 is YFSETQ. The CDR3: CASSPGTGNYEQYF. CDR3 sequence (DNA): TGCGCCAGCAGCCCCGGGACAGGGAACTACGAGCAGTACTTC.